Reported below is one T cell receptor beta chain. What it binds is not known. These data come from a study of spatial heterogeneity in lung cancer. The study's findings and limits: The appearance of ubiquitous expanded tumor TCRs in blood was greater at resection than follow-up.

TCRdb fed the 5' RACE reads into MiXCR, producing one record per CDR3 protein. The sample comprises about 95,000 distinct CDR3 sequences, approximately 8.9% of which are singletons, and less than 9% rests with the top ten. Germline V gene data show CDR1 as SGHTA and CDR2 as FQGNSA. The CDR3 runs 18 residues. Trimming at V came to 5 bases and at J to 4 bases, leaving 12 bases not matched to a gene. The sample's time point: sample taken at primary tumor resection. From tumor, nontumor lung or frozen PBMC, whole RNA was taken unsorted for sequencing. Here the sequenced sample was PBMCs, taken at surgery. The chain employs TRBV7-2 and TRBJ2-6; 9 positions match TRBD1. The clonotype comes from a male donor with early-stage non-small cell lung cancer. Here the CDR3 DNA reads TGTGCCAGCAGCCCCGGACAGGGGCAATCTGGAGGGGCCAACGTCCTGACTTTC. Protein product: CASSPGQGQSGGANVLTF. The whole variable domain, filled in from reference TRBV7-2 and TRBJ2-6, reads GAGVSQSPSNKVTEKGKDVELRCDPISGHTALYWYRQSLGQGLEFLIYFQGNSAPDKSGLPSDRFSAERTGGSVSTLTIQRTQQEDSAVYLCASSPGQGQSGGANVLTFGAGSRLTVL.